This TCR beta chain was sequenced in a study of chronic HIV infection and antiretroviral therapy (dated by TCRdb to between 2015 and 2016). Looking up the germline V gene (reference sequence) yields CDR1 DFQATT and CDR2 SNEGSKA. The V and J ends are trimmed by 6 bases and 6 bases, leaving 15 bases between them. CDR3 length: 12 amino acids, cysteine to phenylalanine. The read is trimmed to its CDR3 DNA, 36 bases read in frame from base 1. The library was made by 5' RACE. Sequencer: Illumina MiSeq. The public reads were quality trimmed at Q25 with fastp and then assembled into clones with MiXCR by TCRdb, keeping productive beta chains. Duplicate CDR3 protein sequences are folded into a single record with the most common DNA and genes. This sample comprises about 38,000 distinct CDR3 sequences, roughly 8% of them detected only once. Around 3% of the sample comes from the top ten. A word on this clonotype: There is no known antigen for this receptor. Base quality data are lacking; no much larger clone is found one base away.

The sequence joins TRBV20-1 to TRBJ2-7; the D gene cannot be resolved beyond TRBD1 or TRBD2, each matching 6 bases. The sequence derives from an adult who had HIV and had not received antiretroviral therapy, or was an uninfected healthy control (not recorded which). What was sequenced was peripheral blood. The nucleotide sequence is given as TGCAGTGCAGAGGGGGGTGGCAGCGAGCAGTACTTC. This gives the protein CSAEGGGSEQYF.